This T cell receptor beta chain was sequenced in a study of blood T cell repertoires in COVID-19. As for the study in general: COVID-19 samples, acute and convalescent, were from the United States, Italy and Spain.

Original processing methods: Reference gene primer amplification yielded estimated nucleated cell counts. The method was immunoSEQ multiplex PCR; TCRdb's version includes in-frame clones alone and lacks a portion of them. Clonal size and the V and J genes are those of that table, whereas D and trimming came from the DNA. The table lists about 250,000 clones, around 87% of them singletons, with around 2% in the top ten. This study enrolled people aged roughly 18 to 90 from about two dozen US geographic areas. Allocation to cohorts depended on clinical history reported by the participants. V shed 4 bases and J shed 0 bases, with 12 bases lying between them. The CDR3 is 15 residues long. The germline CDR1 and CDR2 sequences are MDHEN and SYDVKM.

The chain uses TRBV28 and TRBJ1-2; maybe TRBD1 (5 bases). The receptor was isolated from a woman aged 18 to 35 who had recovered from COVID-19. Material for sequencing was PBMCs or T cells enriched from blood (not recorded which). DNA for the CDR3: TGTGCCAGCAGTTCCCCGGGACTAGCTAACTATGGCTACACCTTC. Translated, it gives CASSSPGLANYGYTF.